This entry features one T cell receptor beta chain sequence. The CDR3 does not close with the conserved phenylalanine or tryptophan, likely indicating a read error. It is unclear where the CDR3 begins or ends on the DNA, so no DNA is shown, and the CDR3 is as TCRdb lists it. Germline CDR1 LGHDT, CDR2 YNNKEL (reference sequence). The CDR3 has 14 amino acids, counting both end residues. This entry is derived from a study of T cell responses to AZD1222 COVID-19 vaccine. This table comes from immunoSEQ multiplex PCR, and its TCRdb copy is limited to in-frame clones, with some not included. This table has 110,000 or so clones, roughly nine tenths appearing once.

This specimen was peripheral blood, taken on day 0 of AZD1222 vaccination. V and J are TRBV3-1 (or the pseudogene TRBV3-2) and TRBJ2-7; TRBD2 is the table's D call and was not checked against the DNA. The receptor comes from an adult in good health. CDR3 amino acids: CASSPLLVGRRHLI.